This T cell receptor beta chain was identified during a study of CD8+CD57+ T cells in acquired aplastic anemia. Study-level background: An average of 3.2 ug of DNA was obtained from sorted CD4+ and CD8+ cells.

Selection for sequencing was limited to patients who had shown CD8+CD57+ cell expansion by flow cytometry. CDR3 length: 13 residues. V lost 0 bases, J lost 5 bases, and 7 bases lay in between. Germline V gives CDR1 SEHNR, CDR2 FQNEAQ (reference sequence). For CDR3 and TCR beta VDJ profiling, genomic DNA was the template used. Using its own MiXCR run on the reads, TCRdb lists one record per CDR3 protein. The table records some 200,000 distinct CDR3 sequences, roughly 50% of them present only once. This clonotype originated in a human donor with aplastic anemia. The chain joins TRBV7-9 to TRBJ1-1; possible D gene TRBD1, 5 bases. Sequencing was done on a sample of sorted CD4+, CD8+, or CD8+CD57+ T cells (not recorded which) from PBMCs. Here the CDR3 reads CASSLAPGTEAFF. Written as DNA, the CDR3 is TGTGCCAGCAGCTTAGCGCCAGGGACTGAAGCTTTCTTT.